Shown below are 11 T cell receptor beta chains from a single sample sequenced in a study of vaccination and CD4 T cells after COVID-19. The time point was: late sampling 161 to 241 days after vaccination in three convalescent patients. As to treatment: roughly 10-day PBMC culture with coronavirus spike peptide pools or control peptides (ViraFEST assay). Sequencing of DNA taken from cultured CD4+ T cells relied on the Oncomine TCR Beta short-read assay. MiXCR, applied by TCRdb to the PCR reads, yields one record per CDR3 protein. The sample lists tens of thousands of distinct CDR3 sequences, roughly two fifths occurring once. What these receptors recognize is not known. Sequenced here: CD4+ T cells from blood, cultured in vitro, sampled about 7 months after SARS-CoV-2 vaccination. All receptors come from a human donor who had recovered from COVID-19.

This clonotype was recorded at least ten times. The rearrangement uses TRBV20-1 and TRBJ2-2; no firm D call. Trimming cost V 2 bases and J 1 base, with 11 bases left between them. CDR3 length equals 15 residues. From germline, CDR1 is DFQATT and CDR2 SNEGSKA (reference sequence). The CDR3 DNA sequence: TGCAGTGCTAGACCTTCTCCGAGGAACACCGGGGAGCTGTTTTTT. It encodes CSARPSPRNTGELFF.

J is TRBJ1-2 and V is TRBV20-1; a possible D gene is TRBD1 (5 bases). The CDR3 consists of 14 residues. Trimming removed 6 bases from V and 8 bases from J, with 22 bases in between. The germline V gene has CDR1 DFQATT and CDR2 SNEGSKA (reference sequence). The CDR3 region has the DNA TGCAGTGCCAGGGACCCTTACGGAACGGACGGCTACACCTTC. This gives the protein CSARDPYGTDGYTF.

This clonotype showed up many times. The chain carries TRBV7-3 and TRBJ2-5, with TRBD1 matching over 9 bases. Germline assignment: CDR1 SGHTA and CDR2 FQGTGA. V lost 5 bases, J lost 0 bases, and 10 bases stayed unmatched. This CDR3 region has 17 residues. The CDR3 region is CASSPGQGITYQETQYF. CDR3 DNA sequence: TGTGCCAGCAGCCCGGGACAGGGAATCACTTACCAAGAGACCCAGTACTTC.

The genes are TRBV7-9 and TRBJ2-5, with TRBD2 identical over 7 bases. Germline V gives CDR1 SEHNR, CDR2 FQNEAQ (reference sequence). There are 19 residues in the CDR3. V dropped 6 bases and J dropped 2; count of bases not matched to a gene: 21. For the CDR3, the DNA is TGTGCCAGCAGTTCATCCAGACTAGCTACTTCAGCGGTACAAGAGACCCAGTACTTC. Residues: CASSSSRLATSAVQETQYF.

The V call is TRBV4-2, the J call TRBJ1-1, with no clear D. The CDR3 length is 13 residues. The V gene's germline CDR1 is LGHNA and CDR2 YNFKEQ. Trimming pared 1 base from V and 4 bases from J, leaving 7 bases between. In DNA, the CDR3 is TGTGCCAGCAGCCAAGGCCCGGGCACTGAAGCTTTCTTT. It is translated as CASSQGPGTEAFF.

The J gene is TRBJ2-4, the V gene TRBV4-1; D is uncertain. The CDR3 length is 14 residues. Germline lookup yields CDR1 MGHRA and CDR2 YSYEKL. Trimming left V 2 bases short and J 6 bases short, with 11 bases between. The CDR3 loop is CASSQHPRSNIQYF. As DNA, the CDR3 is TGCGCCAGCAGCCAACATCCTCGGTCAAACATTCAGTACTTC.

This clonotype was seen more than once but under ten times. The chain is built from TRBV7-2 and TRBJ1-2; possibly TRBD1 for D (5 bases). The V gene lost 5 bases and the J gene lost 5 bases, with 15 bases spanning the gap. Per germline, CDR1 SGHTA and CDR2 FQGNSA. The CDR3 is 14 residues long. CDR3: CASSQGLWVYGYTF. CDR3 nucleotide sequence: TGTGCCAGCAGCCAGGGACTTTGGGTGTATGGCTACACCTTC.

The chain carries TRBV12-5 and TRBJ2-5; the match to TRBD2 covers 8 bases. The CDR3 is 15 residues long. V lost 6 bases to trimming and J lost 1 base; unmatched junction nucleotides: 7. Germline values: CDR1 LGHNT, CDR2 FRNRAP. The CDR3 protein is CASGSGAGGQETQYF. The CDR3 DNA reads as TGTGCTAGTGGGTCCGGGGCGGGGGGCCAAGAGACCCAGTACTTC.

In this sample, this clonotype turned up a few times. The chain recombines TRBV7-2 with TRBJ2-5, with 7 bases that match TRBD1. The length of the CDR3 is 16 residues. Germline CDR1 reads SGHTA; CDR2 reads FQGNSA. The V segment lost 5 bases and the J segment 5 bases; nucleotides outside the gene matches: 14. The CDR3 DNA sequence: TGTGCCAGCAGCCGACAGAGACAGGGTTGGGGGGAGACCCAGTACTTC. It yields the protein CASSRQRQGWGETQYF.

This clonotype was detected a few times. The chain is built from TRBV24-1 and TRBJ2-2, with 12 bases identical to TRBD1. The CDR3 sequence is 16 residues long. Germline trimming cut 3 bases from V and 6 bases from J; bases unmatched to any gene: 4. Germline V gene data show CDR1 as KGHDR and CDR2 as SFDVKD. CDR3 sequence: CATSDVGQGAPGELFF. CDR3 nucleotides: TGTGCCACCAGTGATGTGGGACAGGGGGCCCCCGGGGAGCTGTTTTTT.

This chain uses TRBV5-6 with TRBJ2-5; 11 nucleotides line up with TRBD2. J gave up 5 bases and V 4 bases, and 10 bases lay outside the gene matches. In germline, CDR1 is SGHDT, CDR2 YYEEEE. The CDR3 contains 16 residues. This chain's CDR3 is CASSRVSGGARETQYF. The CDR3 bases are TGTGCCAGCAGCCGTGTTAGCGGGGGGGCACGTGAGACCCAGTACTTC.